This T cell receptor (beta chain) was captured in a study of T cells after yellow fever vaccination (dated by TCRdb to about 2019). About the investigation overall: The SMART-Seq v4 Ultra Low Input RNA kit was used to prepare libraries from fractions with low cell numbers. Two healthy male donors, one aged 18 to 30 and one aged 30 to 40 years, were included in the cohort. To follow T-cell clones before and after both primary and booster YFV17D yellow fever vaccination, bulk TCR alpha and beta repertoires underwent longitudinal sequencing. Blood samples were taken at several timepoints before and after primary and secondary immunization, and bulk PBMC replicates and cell subsets were isolated. Study-level results and caveats: The secondary T-cell response was weaker than the primary response but faster, peaking on day 5 instead of day 15. After the booster, most clones that had expanded after primary vaccination were detected again (approximately 97% of CD4 and around 88% of CD8), suggesting broad maintenance of memory. Because only a couple of donors were included in the study, the extent to which the findings can be generalized is limited. A small fraction of clonotypes appeared in both the CD4 and CD8 compartments, likely as a result of convergent recombination. Computational filtering was required because FACS-sorted repertoires could contain abundant contaminating clonotypes from the bulk population.

Taken from cysteine to phenylalanine, the CDR3 has 17 residues. Solely the CDR3 DNA is kept, with 51 bases framed from the first base. The germline V gene (reference sequence) provides CDR1 LNHDA and CDR2 SQIVND. Unmatched junction bases come to 10, with V trimmed by 5 bases and J by 1 base. TCR cDNA was synthesized by 5'RACE template switching, through which a universal primer site and unique molecular identifiers were introduced. cDNA synthesis was primed from both the TCR alpha and TCR beta constant segments. Library amplification used two PCR steps, and the second PCR step added sample barcodes and sequencing adapters. Sequencing of the libraries was done on either Illumina HiSeq 2500 (2x100 bp) or NovaSeq (2x150 bp). In the source study's methods: MIGEC handled demultiplexing of reads and collapsing into UMI consensus sequences, while MiXCR performed V(D)J alignment. Clonotypes responding to the vaccine were identified with edgeR on replicate PBMC samples, with the criteria of FDR below 0.01 and a log2 fold change above 5 up to day 15. Each bulk clonotype received a CD4 or CD8 identity based on whether the sequenced CD4 or CD8 repertoire contained that clonotype at higher abundance. The public sequencing data were trimmed at Q25 with fastp and processed into clonotypes with MiXCR by TCRdb, which kept only in-frame beta chains. Duplicate CDR3 protein sequences are folded into a single record with the most common DNA and genes. TCRdb's processing, not the authors', yielded these V and J calls. A total of approximately 250,000 distinct CDR3 sequences appear in this sample, about 7% of them only once. Around 1% of the sample comes from the top ten.

In the paper's terms, the treatment or condition label means: live attenuated yellow fever vaccine strain. A standard Ficoll-Paque protocol was used to isolate PBMCs from peripheral blood. Dynabeads CD4 and CD8 positive selection kits were used to isolate CD4 and CD8 T-cell fractions. TriZol was used to extract RNA from bulk PBMCs, CD4 and CD8 fractions, and dextramer-positive and dextramer-negative fractions. This clonotype was detected a few times. Its antigen remains unidentified. No much larger clone is present one base from it, and per-base qualities are unavailable. The TCR comes from a man younger than 40 who received the YFV17D yellow fever vaccine. The source was CD4+ T cells sorted from PBMCs, collected on the day of the yellow fever booster vaccination. The V gene is TRBV19 and the J gene is TRBJ2-2, with 7 bases in between that match TRBD2. The CDR3 is CASSPRALAENTGELFF. DNA sequence: TGTGCCAGTAGTCCCAGGGCCCTAGCGGAGAACACCGGGGAGCTGTTTTTT.